Below are 16 T cell receptor beta chains sequenced from a single sample in a study of blood T cells in healthy people across ages. Sample-barcoded 5' priming and a J-beta primer mix drove a second PCR of about 6 to 12 cycles. TCRdb processed the 5' RACE reads anew with MiXCR; each CDR3 protein has one entry. The data contain 870,000 or so distinct CDR3 sequences, 29% of them seen just once; the ten biggest clones take up roughly a sixth. The sample consisted of blood. These receptor sequences come from a woman of 80 years or more in good health.

This clonotype was observed at least ten times. This chain links TRBV7-2 with TRBJ2-7; 7 nucleotides align to TRBD2. The CDR3 has 18 amino acids. The V gene's germline CDR1 is SGHTA and CDR2 FQGNSA. J gave up 1 base and V 2 bases, and 14 bases lay outside the gene matches. The CDR3 is CASSLFGGGSVNSYEQYF. The CDR3 bases are TGTGCCAGCAGCTTATTCGGGGGAGGGTCAGTGAATTCCTACGAGCAGTACTTC.

This clonotype was detected ten times or more. In DNA, the CDR3 is TGTGCCAGCAGTTACCCCTCCGGGGGTGGGTACGAGCAGTACTTC. This encodes CASSYPSGGGYEQYF. This chain uses TRBV6-2 or TRBV6-3 with TRBJ2-7; D is possibly TRBD2 (6 bases). CDR3 length: 15 amino acids. Germline assignment: CDR1 MNHEY and CDR2 SVGEGT. V was trimmed by 2 bases and J by 4 bases, leaving 15 bases between them.

The rearrangement joins TRBV13 to TRBJ1-1; 10 nucleotides match TRBD1. CDR3 length: 17 amino acids. Germline assignment: CDR1 PRHDT and CDR2 FYEKMQ (reference sequence). The junction had 13 bases not matched to a gene; V was cut back by 5 bases and J by 4 bases. The CDR3, as DNA: TGTGCCAGCAGCCCCGAGACAGGGGGCCGGGGTTTCACTGAAGCTTTCTTT. Protein sequence: CASSPETGGRGFTEAFF.

This clonotype came up many times. The chain uses TRBV20-1 and TRBJ2-3; D not resolved. This CDR3 has 13 amino acids. V was pared by 6 bases and J by 0 bases, with 10 bases between. Germline V lookup: CDR1 DFQATT, CDR2 SNEGSKA (reference sequence). The CDR3 bases are TGCAGTGCCGGGCAAGATAGCACAGATACGCAGTATTTT. Protein product: CSAGQDSTDTQYF.

This chain links TRBV20-1 with TRBJ2-3, with D possibly TRBD2 on 6 matching bases. The germline V gene encodes CDR1 DFQATT and CDR2 SNEGSKA (reference sequence). V dropped 5 bases and J dropped 4 bases, with 16 bases sitting between them. This CDR3 is 14 amino acids long. CDR3 protein: CSAAVLGGADTQYF. CDR3 sequence (DNA): TGCAGTGCTGCGGTTTTGGGGGGAGCAGATACGCAGTATTTT.

This clonotype has at least ten counts. The rearrangement joins TRBV12-3 or TRBV12-4 to TRBJ1-2; D unclear. V was clipped by 5 bases and J by 2 bases, with 9 bases between them. This CDR3 comprises 13 residues. As DNA, the CDR3 is TGTGCCAGCAGTCGGAAGGCCAACTATGGCTACACCTTC. Translation: CASSRKANYGYTF.

In this sample, this clonotype turned up a few times. V gene TRBV25-1 combines with J gene TRBJ1-1; 10 positions agree with TRBD1. The CDR3 runs to 14 residues. Germline values: CDR1 MGHDK, CDR2 SYGVNS. V was clipped by 3 bases and J by 4 bases; unmatched bases: 2. In DNA, the CDR3 is TGTGCCAGCAGTGACGACAGGGGGCTCACTGAAGCTTTCTTT. Its protein is CASSDDRGLTEAFF.

This clonotype occurred many times. The V call is TRBV7-2, the J call TRBJ1-4; no clear D gene. Germline CDR1 and CDR2: SGHTA and FQGNSA. The CDR3 is 16 amino acids. Trimming took off 6 bases at V and 6 bases at J, with 20 bases between the two ends. The CDR3 nucleotides are TGTGCCAGCAGTCACTTCCCCATCCGGTCCGATGAAAAACTGTTTTTT. This sequence encodes CASSHFPIRSDEKLFF.

In this sample, this clonotype turned up many times. The gene calls are TRBV20-1 and TRBJ2-1; 10 bases align to TRBD2. This CDR3 contains 17 residues. Unmatched junction bases numbered 7, after V lost 0 bases and J lost 2 bases. From germline, CDR1 is DFQATT and CDR2 SNEGSKA (reference sequence). As DNA, the CDR3 is TGCAGTGCTAGAGATCTGGGGAGCGGGGGGGCCTACAATGAGCAGTTCTTC. This codes for CSARDLGSGGAYNEQFF.

Ten or more counts support this clonotype. V usage is TRBV2 and J usage is TRBJ2-5; 8 nucleotides line up with TRBD2. This CDR3 has 13 amino acids. Germline CDR1 SNHLY, CDR2 FYNNEI. J gave up 5 bases and V 9 bases, and 8 bases lay outside the gene matches. CDR3 residues: CASGLATGETQYF. The CDR3 coding sequence is TGTGCCAGTGGACTAGCTACGGGTGAGACCCAGTACTTC. The full variable domain, its missing parts supplied by reference TRBV2 and TRBJ2-5, is EPEVTQTPSHQVTQMGQEVILRCVPISNHLYFYWYRQILGQKVEFLVSFYNNEISEKSEIFDDQFSVERPDGSNFTLKIRSTKLEDSAMYFCASGLATGETQYFGPGTRLLVL.

The chain combines TRBV24-1 with TRBJ2-2; no definite D call. The V gene lost 2 bases and the J gene lost 3 bases, with 9 bases spanning the gap. From germline, CDR1 is KGHDR and CDR2 SFDVKD. CDR3 size: 15 residues. The CDR3 region is CATSDSARYTGELFF. In DNA form, the CDR3 reads TGTGCCACCAGTGATTCGGCCAGATACACCGGGGAGCTGTTTTTT.

This chain links TRBV27 with TRBJ2-5; TRBD2 might be the D (7 bases). The germline V gene has CDR1 MNHEY and CDR2 SMNVEV (reference sequence). V lost 3 bases and J 6 bases, leaving 20 bases between the germline ends. The CDR3 totals 16 residues. This CDR3 reads CASSFWGGGPSKTQYF. The DNA for the CDR3 is TGTGCCAGCAGTTTCTGGGGGGGCGGTCCCTCAAAGACCCAGTACTTC.

With regard to this clonotype: Since a much larger clone is just one base distant, this may be a read error. The chain employs TRBV20-1 and TRBJ1-5; 7 positions agree with TRBD1. The germline V gene has CDR1 DFQATT and CDR2 SNEGSKA (reference sequence). This CDR3 has 14 amino acids. The CDR3 spells CSAAGTDVFMPKHF. The CDR3 DNA reads as TGCAGTGCTGCGGGGACAGACGTGTTCATGCCCAAGCATTTT.

This chain links TRBV5-6 with TRBJ2-1; unclear D gene. V lost 4 bases and J lost 13, with 12 bases in between. The CDR3 length is 11 residues. The germline V gene encodes CDR1 SGHDT and CDR2 YYEEEE. As DNA, the CDR3 is TGTGCCAGCAGCAAAGGAGAGACCCAGTTCTTC. This gives the protein CASSKGETQFF.

There are a few counts of this clonotype. V is TRBV5-1 and J is TRBJ1-2; 7 nucleotides line up with TRBD1. CDR1 SGHRS and CDR2 YFSETQ come from the germline V gene. V was clipped by 4 bases and J by 0 bases; unmatched bases: 6. The CDR3 is 15 amino acids. The DNA of the CDR3 is TGCGCCAGCAGCCAAAAACAGGGGACTAACTATGGCTACACCTTC. It yields the protein CASSQKQGTNYGYTF.

The CDR3 loop reads CASSSSERSPLHF. CDR3 coding DNA: TGCGCCAGCAGCTCCTCTGAGCGATCACCCCTCCACTTT. The genes are TRBV5-1 and TRBJ1-6; D ambiguous. This CDR3 comprises 13 residues. Germline assignment: CDR1 SGHRS and CDR2 YFSETQ. The V gene lost 3 bases and the J gene lost 10 bases, with 11 bases spanning the gap.